These T cell receptor beta chains were read from a single sample in a study of cytomegalovirus exposure and HLA in healthy donors. The assay was immunoSEQ multiplex PCR, and TCRdb's table has in-frame clones only and misses some. Among 250,000 to 350,000 clones listed, around 90% were seen once. The source material was PBMCs. Every receptor here comes from a woman aged 30 to 39 in good health and CMV-seropositive. The CDR3 runs from the conserved cysteine through the conserved F or W. The order of the fields is D gene, J gene, V gene, clone size, CDR3 DNA, CDR3 protein. The D gene is left open where the match is weak. Where a row states a size, it is once, few, many or the class of an expanded clone; other rows omit it.

>TRBD1|TRBJ2-7|TRBV7-8|-
TGTGCCAGCAGCTCTCCTCTCGAGGACAGGGGGCCATACGAGCAGTACTTC
CASSSPLEDRGPYEQYF
>-|TRBJ2-5|TRBV30|-
TGTGCCTGGCTTCGGAGGGAGATAGAGACCCAGTACTTC
CAWLRREIETQYF
>TRBD2|TRBJ2-3|TRBV6-6|-
TGTGCCAGCAGTTCGCTAAGACTAGCGGGGCAGTATTTT
CASSSLRLAGQYF
>TRBD2|TRBJ2-4|TRBV27|-
TGTGCCAGCAGTCCCCGGGCCAGCGGGATCGTCAAAAACATTCAGTACTTC
CASSPRASGIVKNIQYF
>-|TRBJ2-7|TRBV5-8|-
TGTGCCAGCAGCTTGGGGCAGGGAAACGAGCAGTACTTC
CASSLGQGNEQYF
>-|TRBJ1-3|TRBV15|-
TGTGCCACCAGCCCTATCGGCTCTGGAAACACCATATATTTT
CATSPIGSGNTIYF
>TRBD2|TRBJ2-3|TRBV7-8|-
TGTGCCAGCAGCCCCCTAGCGGGGGGGAGCACAGATACGCAGTATTTT
CASSPLAGGSTDTQYF
>-|TRBJ2-2|TRBV5-4|-
TGTGCCAGCAGCCTCACAGGAGGCACCGGGGAGCTGTTTTTT
CASSLTGGTGELFF
>TRBD2|TRBJ2-7|TRBV27|-
TGTGCCAGCAGTTGGGGGACTAGCCCATCCTACGAGCAGTACTTC
CASSWGTSPSYEQYF
>TRBD1|TRBJ1-2|TRBV4-2|-
TGTGCCAGCAGCCCCCGGACAGGGTCGAACTATGGCTACACCTTC
CASSPRTGSNYGYTF
>-|TRBJ2-1|TRBV28|-
TGTGCCAGCAGTTCCTACTACAGCTCCTACAATGAGCAGTTCTTC
CASSSYYSSYNEQFF
>-|TRBJ2-2|TRBV28|few
TGTGCCAGCAGCCCCACGGCGGGACCCAGGGAGCTGTTTTTT
CASSPTAGPRELFF
>-|TRBJ2-3|TRBV27|-
TGTGCCAGCAGTTTATTCCCTAGCACAGATACGCAGTATTTT
CASSLFPSTDTQYF
>-|TRBJ2-5|TRBV27|-
TGTGCCAGCAGTTTAAGGGGGCAAGAGACCCAGTACTTC
CASSLRGQETQYF
>TRBD1|TRBJ1-1|TRBV18|-
TGTGCCAGCTCACCGCGTCTTACAGGGGGATTTGCTGAAGCTTTCTTT
CASSPRLTGGFAEAFF
>TRBD2|TRBJ2-7|TRBV29-1|-
TGCAGCGTTGATATCGGACTAGCGGGAGCCTTCTACGAGCAGTACTTC
CSVDIGLAGAFYEQYF
>TRBD1|TRBJ1-1|TRBV5-3|-
TGTGCCAGAAGGCTAAATCCGACAGGGCAGAACACTGAAGCTTTCTTT
CARRLNPTGQNTEAFF
>-|TRBJ2-6|TRBV18|-
TGTGCCAGCTCACCACCGGGGAGGGGGTCGACTGGGGCCAACGTCCTGACTTTC
CASSPPGRGSTGANVLTF
>-|TRBJ1-2|TRBV10-3|-
TGTGCCCCCATCGTCCAAGGGAACTATGGCTACACCTTC
CAPIVQGNYGYTF
>-|TRBJ2-7|TRBV7-3|-
TGTGCCAGCAGCTATCGGGACGGAGGCGAGCAGTACTTC
CASSYRDGGEQYF
>-|TRBJ2-5|TRBV7-9|-
TGTGCCAGCAGCCTCCGGGGGGCCGAGACCCAGTACTTC
CASSLRGAETQYF
>-|TRBJ2-1|TRBV5-8|-
TGTGCCAGCAGCCTGGGGGACGGAAGCTCCTACAATGAGCAGTTCTTC
CASSLGDGSSYNEQFF
>TRBD2|TRBJ2-7|TRBV28|-
TGTGCCAGCAGTTCACGACTTCGACTAGCGGGAGTCTACGAGCAGTACTTC
CASSSRLRLAGVYEQYF
>-|TRBJ1-1|TRBV6-1|-
TGTGCCAGCGAACGGACCGGGAAAGCTTTCTTT
CASERTGKAFF
>-|TRBJ2-2|TRBV11-3|-
TGTGCCAGCAGCTTAGGGGGAGAACCGAACACCGGGGAGCTGTTTTTT
CASSLGGEPNTGELFF
>TRBD2|TRBJ2-5|TRBV7-9|-
TGTGCCAGCAGCTTAGGAGGCCTAGCGGGCCTCCAAGAGACCCAGTACTTC
CASSLGGLAGLQETQYF
>-|TRBJ2-3|TRBV29-1|-
TGCAGCGTTGAACCCGGTAGGCAGCAACAAGATACGCAGTATTTT
CSVEPGRQQQDTQYF
>-|TRBJ2-3|TRBV6-5|-
TGTGCCAGCAGTTACTCGATCCATATCACAGATACGCAGTATTTT
CASSYSIHITDTQYF
>-|TRBJ2-3|TRBV7-3|-
TGTGCCAGCAGCTTAATGCCAGGCGGAGATACGCAGTATTTT
CASSLMPGGDTQYF
>-|TRBJ1-5|TRBV30|-
TGTGCCTGGGCGTTGGGGCCTAATCAGCCCCAGCATTTT
CAWALGPNQPQHF
>-|TRBJ1-5|TRBV27|-
TGTGCCAGCAGTTTAGGCCCAAGCAATCAGCCCCAGCATTTT
CASSLGPSNQPQHF
>-|TRBJ1-4|TRBV28|once
TGTGCCAGTCGCTATGGTAGGGGGACAACTAATGAAAAACTGTTTTTT
CASRYGRGTTNEKLFF
>TRBD1|TRBJ2-5|TRBV5-1|-
TGCGCCAGCAGCTTTCGGACAGGGGAAGAGACCCAGTACTTC
CASSFRTGEETQYF
>TRBD1|TRBJ1-3|TRBV9|-
TGTGCCAGCAGCGTAACAGGGGTCGGAAACACCATATATTTT
CASSVTGVGNTIYF
>-|TRBJ2-2|TRBV5-4|-
TGTGCCAGCAGCTTGGACAGGCTAAGGACCGGGGAGCTGTTTTTT
CASSLDRLRTGELFF
>TRBD1|TRBJ2-2|TRBV6-1|-
TGTGCCAGCAGTGATTCGAGGACAGGCACAATCGGGGAGCTGTTTTTT
CASSDSRTGTIGELFF
>-|TRBJ2-3|TRBV9|-
TGTGCCAGCAGCCTACGCCTTAGCACAGATACGCAGTATTTT
CASSLRLSTDTQYF
>TRBD1|TRBJ1-5|TRBV28|few
TGTGCCAGCGGAACAGGGGGATATCAGCCCCAGCATTTT
CASGTGGYQPQHF
>-|TRBJ2-7|TRBV20-1|-
TGCAGTGCTAGAAAACAGGGCGAGCAGTACTTC
CSARKQGEQYF
>-|TRBJ1-1|TRBV28|-
TGTGCCAGCAGTAACATGAACACTGAAGCTTTCTTT
CASSNMNTEAFF
>TRBD1|TRBJ2-1|TRBV28|-
TGTGCCAGCAGTTTTGGGGGACAGCATTACAATGAGCAGTTCTTC
CASSFGGQHYNEQFF
>-|TRBJ1-5|TRBV19|few
TGTGCCAGTAGTATAGCGTCAGATAATCAGCCCCAGCATTTT
CASSIASDNQPQHF
>-|TRBJ1-5|TRBV19|-
TGTGCCAGTAGTACAGGTTGGGGGGGCAATCAGCCCCAGCATTTT
CASSTGWGGNQPQHF
>TRBD1|TRBJ1-2|TRBV7-9|-
TGTGCCAGCAGCTTAGGGGGCAGGGGGAAGGACTATGGCTACACCTTC
CASSLGGRGKDYGYTF
>TRBD2|TRBJ2-7|TRBV7-9|-
TGTGCCAGCAGCGCGGCCCGGACTAGCGAGACCTACGAGCAGTACTTC
CASSAARTSETYEQYF
>TRBD1|TRBJ2-7|TRBV5-6|few
TGTGCCAGCAGCAACAGGGGTGGCTACGAGCAGTACTTC
CASSNRGGYEQYF
>TRBD1|TRBJ1-1|TRBV5-1|-
TGCGCCAGCAGCCCCTCCGACAGGGGGGGCACTGAAGCTTTCTTT
CASSPSDRGGTEAFF
>-|TRBJ1-4|TRBV5-1|-
TGCGCCAGCAGCGCGCCAGGGATGAATGAAAAACTGTTTTTT
CASSAPGMNEKLFF
>-|TRBJ2-3|TRBV9|few
TGTGCCAGCAGCGTCCGACTGGTAACAGATACGCAGTATTTT
CASSVRLVTDTQYF
>TRBD2|TRBJ2-1|TRBV11-2|-
TGTGCCAGCAGCTTAGATTATGGCGGGGGGAGCTCCTACAATGAGCAGTTCTTC
CASSLDYGGGSSYNEQFF